Detailed here is one T cell receptor delta chain. Germline assignment: CDR1 GEAIGNYY and CDR2 EKD. CDR3 length: 18 residues. After removal of 2 bases from V and 0 bases from J, the junction contained 5 bases not matched to a gene. The data originate from a study of gamma-delta chains in newborns, infants, children. Study background: Microbial exposure reportedly drives polyclonal innate γδ T cell expansion after birth.

TCRdb re-identified clones in the reads via CATT. In the table there are over 2,500 delta-chain clones, around 53% of which are singletons. This chain uses TRDV2 with TRDJ3; 8 bases fit TRDD3. The sequence was collected from a child who received the measles vaccine. Sample: blood. The CDR3 spells CACDILGALSWDTRQMFF. As DNA, the CDR3 is TGTGCCTGTGACATACTGGGGGCCCTCTCCTGGGACACCCGACAGATGTTTTTC.